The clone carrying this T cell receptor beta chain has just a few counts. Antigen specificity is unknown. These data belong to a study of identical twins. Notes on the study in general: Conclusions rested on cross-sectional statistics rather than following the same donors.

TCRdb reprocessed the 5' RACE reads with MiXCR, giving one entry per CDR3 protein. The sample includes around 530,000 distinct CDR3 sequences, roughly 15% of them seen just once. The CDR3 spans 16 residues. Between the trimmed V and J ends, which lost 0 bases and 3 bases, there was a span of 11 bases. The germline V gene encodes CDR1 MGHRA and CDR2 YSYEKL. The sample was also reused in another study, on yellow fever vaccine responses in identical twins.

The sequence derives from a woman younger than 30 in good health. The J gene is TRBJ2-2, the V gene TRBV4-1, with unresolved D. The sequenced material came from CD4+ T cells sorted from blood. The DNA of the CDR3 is TGCGCCAGCAGCCAAGATGCGCAGGTGGACACCGGGGAGCTGTTTTTT. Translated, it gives CASSQDAQVDTGELFF.